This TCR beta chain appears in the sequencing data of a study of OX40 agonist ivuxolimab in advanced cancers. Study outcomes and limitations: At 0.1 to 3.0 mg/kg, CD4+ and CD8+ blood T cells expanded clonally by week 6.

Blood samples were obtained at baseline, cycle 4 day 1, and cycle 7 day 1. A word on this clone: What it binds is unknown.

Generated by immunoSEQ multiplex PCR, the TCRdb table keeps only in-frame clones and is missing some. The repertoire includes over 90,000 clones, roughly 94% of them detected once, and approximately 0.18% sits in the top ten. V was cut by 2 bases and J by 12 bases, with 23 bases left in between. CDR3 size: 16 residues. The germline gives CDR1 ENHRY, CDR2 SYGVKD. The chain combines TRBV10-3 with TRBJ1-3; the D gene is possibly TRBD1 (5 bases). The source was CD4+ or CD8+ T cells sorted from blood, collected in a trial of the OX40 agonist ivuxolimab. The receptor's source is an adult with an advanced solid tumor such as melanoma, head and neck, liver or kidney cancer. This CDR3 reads CAISEPSGTATGGIYF. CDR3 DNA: TGTGCCATCAGTGAGCCCTCCGGGACGGCCACGGGGGGCATATATTTT.